A single sample gave rise to the 20 T cell receptor delta chains below, sequenced in a study of human gamma delta and Vdelta1 T cells. TCRdb fed the PCR reads to CATT. The sample has roughly 200 delta-chain clones, 15% seen once. The sequenced sample was Vdelta1 gamma-delta T cells from blood. Receptor source: a human donor in good health.

This clone showed up just once. TCRdb assigns this DNA the protein of a much larger clone, which departs from its translation at residue 6; this likely reflects a read error, and the protein shown comes from translating the DNA. This chain connects TRAV23/DV6 to TRDJ1; D ambiguous. The germline gives CDR1 NTAFDY, CDR2 IRPDVSE (reference sequence). The CDR3 runs to 12 residues. In DNA form, the CDR3 reads TGTGCTGGGCGCGTATGGGCGGATAAACTCATCTTT. It codes for CAGRVWADKLIF.

Judged by abundance, this clone is hyperexpanded. The same CDR3 arises from other DNA sequences in this sample as well. The V call is TRAV23/DV6, the J call TRDJ1; unclear D gene. CDR3 length: 12 residues. Germline V lookup: CDR1 NTAFDY, CDR2 IRPDVSE (reference sequence). The CDR3 protein is CAGRVRADKLIF. The CDR3 DNA is TGTGCTGGGCGCGTACGGGCGGATAAACTCATCTTT.

Notes on this clone: A far larger clone is one base from this, pointing to a likely read error. The chain carries TRDV1 and TRDJ3, with a possible D match to TRDD2 (5 bases). Trimming cost V 4 bases and J 0 bases, with 16 bases left between them. CDR1 and CDR2 from the germline V gene are TSWWSYY and QGS. The CDR3 contains 19 residues. The CDR3 region has the DNA TGTGCTCTTGGGGCTTCCCCTACCTCATACTCCTGGGACACCCGACAGATGTTTTTC. The encoded protein is CALGASPTSYSWDTRQMFF.

This clone came up a few times. TCRdb assigns this DNA the protein of a much larger clone, which departs from its translation at residue 17; this likely reflects a read error, and the protein shown comes from translating the DNA. V usage is TRDV1 and J usage is TRDJ1; TRDD3 matches 12 bases. Per the germline V gene, CDR1 is TSWWSYY and CDR2 is QGS. With V trimmed by 2 bases and J by 4 bases, 23 bases remained unmatched. This CDR3 contains 22 residues. The CDR3 spells CALGESSIRAPILGDTVDKLIF. The CDR3 DNA sequence: TGTGCTCTTGGGGAATCATCTATTCGTGCCCCAATACTGGGGGATACTGTCGATAAACTCATCTTT.

Regarding this clone: A far larger clone is just one base off, so this is likely a read error. Other DNA sequences in this sample translate to the same CDR3. J is TRDJ1 and V is TRDV1, with D possibly matching TRDD3 (6 bases). V shed 0 bases and J shed 0 bases, with 17 bases lying between them. The CDR3 runs 18 residues. Germline loops: CDR1 TSWWSYY, CDR2 QGS. The CDR3 DNA is TGTGCTCTTGGGGAACTAGAGTCCCAGCTGGGGCACACCGATAAACTCATCTTT. Translation gives CALGELESQLGHTDKLIF.

Only a few counts were recorded for this clone. With a far larger clone one base away, a read error is the likely cause. Additional DNA sequences in this sample encode the identical CDR3. The rearrangement uses TRDV1 and TRDJ1, with 12 bases that match TRDD3. Germline V gives CDR1 TSWWSYY, CDR2 QGS. The trim removed 0 bases at V and 0 bases at J, leaving 20 bases unmatched. The CDR3 is made up of 23 amino acids. The CDR3 is CALGELPHLPPVLGDTYTDKLIF. The CDR3 region has the DNA TGTGCTCTTGGGGAACTTCCCCACCTTCCTCCCGTACTGGGGGATACCTACACCGATAAACTCATCTTT.

Comment on this clone: The protein recorded in TCRdb matches a much larger clone and deviates from this DNA's translation at residue 13, suggesting a read error; the protein here is obtained by translating the DNA. This rearrangement joins TRDV1 to TRDJ1; 9 positions agree with TRDD3. CDR1 TSWWSYY and CDR2 QGS come from the germline V gene. The length of the CDR3 is 22 residues. The V and J ends lost 2 bases and 3 bases, in that order; junction bases with no gene match: 25. The DNA for the CDR3 is TGTGCTCTTGGGGAATCATCTATTCGTGCCCCAATACGGGGGGATACTGCCGATAAACTCATCTTT. Its translation: CALGESSIRAPIRGDTADKLIF.

About this clone itself: The protein recorded in TCRdb matches a much larger clone and deviates from this DNA's translation at residue 5, suggesting a read error; the protein here is obtained by translating the DNA. This chain links TRDV1 with TRDJ1; D remains ambiguous. Germline CDR1 TSWWSYY, CDR2 QGS. Trimming shortened V by 5 bases and J by 0 bases, and 22 bases separated the two germline ends. CDR3 length: 18 residues. The DNA of the CDR3 is TGTGCTCTTGGGAACTCGGGGTACAAACTGCCTAACACCGATAAACTCATCTTT. Translation gives CALGNSGYKLPNTDKLIF.

The V gene is TRDV1, the J gene TRDJ1; D may correspond to TRDD2 or TRDD3 (9 bases each). Trimming left V 2 bases short and J 0 bases short, with 31 bases between. The CDR3 totals 22 residues. Germline V CDR1 and CDR2: TSWWSYY, QGS. The CDR3 region has the DNA TGTGCTCTTGGGGAAACCCCTTCCTACGGGTACTGGGGGAGACTGTACACCGATAAACTCATCTTT. Translated, it gives CALGETPSYGYWGRLYTDKLIF.

This clone was counted once. V usage is TRDV1 and J usage is TRDJ1, with 12 bases aligning to TRDD3. Germline assignment: CDR1 TSWWSYY and CDR2 QGS. The CDR3 spans 22 residues. V shed 0 bases, J shed 3 bases, and the junction held 20 bases outside the gene matches. The CDR3: CALGELPHLPPVLGDTADKLIF. In DNA form, the CDR3 reads TGTGCTCTTGGGGAACTTCCCCACCTTCCTCCCGTACTGGGGGATACTGCCGATAAACTCATCTTT.

Regarding this clone: The TCRdb record carries a much larger clone's protein, which differs from this DNA's translation at residue 12; a read error is the likely cause, and the protein listed here is the DNA translation. The genes are TRDV1 and TRDJ1, with D unresolved. Between the trimmed V and J ends, which lost 5 bases and 0 bases, there was a span of 22 bases. Germline V gene lookup returns CDR1 TSWWSYY and CDR2 QGS. The CDR3 loop spans 18 amino acids. Here the CDR3 DNA reads TGTGCTCTTGGGTACTCGGGGTACAAACTGCCTGACACCGATAAACTCATCTTT. Amino acids: CALGYSGYKLPDTDKLIF.

This clone counts as medium-sized (0.01 to 0.1%). A far larger clone is one nucleotide away, so this likely arose from a read error. V is TRDV1 and J is TRDJ1; D gene uncertain. The CDR3 is 18 amino acids. Between the trimmed V and J ends, which lost 5 bases and 0 bases, there was a span of 22 bases. The germline V gene encodes CDR1 TSWWSYY and CDR2 QGS. DNA of the CDR3: TGTGCTCTTGGGTACTCGGGGTACAAACTGTCTAACACCGATAAACTCATCTTT. It is translated as CALGYSGYKLSNTDKLIF.

This clone is classed as hyperexpanded (1% or more). The same CDR3 also results from other DNA sequences found in this sample. The rearrangement uses TRDV1 and TRDJ1; 9 bases fit TRDD2. Trimming at V came to 0 bases and at J to 8 bases, leaving 37 bases not matched to a gene. Germline V gives CDR1 TSWWSYY, CDR2 QGS. The CDR3 runs to 25 residues. The CDR3 here is CALGELPLPTSLGTGRSPGSRKLIF. The DNA for the CDR3 is TGTGCTCTTGGGGAACTACCCCTTCCTACGTCCCTGGGGACCGGGAGGTCGCCAGGCTCTAGAAAACTCATCTTT.

This clone was detected only a few times. Only one base separates this from a far larger clonotype, so it likely reflects a read error. The chain combines TRDV1 with TRDJ1, with TRDD3 identical over 10 bases. This CDR3 is built from 23 residues. Germline assignment: CDR1 TSWWSYY and CDR2 QGS. After removal of 2 bases from V and 0 bases from J, the junction contained 24 bases not matched to a gene. CDR3 in amino acids: CALGELLPVLGDLVWVYTDKLIF. In nucleotides, the CDR3 is TGTGCTCTTGGGGAATTACTGCCAGTACTGGGGGATCTGGTTTGGGTGTACACCGATAAACTCATCTTT.

This clone is large in the sample. In the same sample, other DNA sequences code for this CDR3. This chain joins TRDV1 and TRDJ1; 9 positions agree with TRDD3. Per germline, CDR1 TSWWSYY and CDR2 QGS. V lost 3 bases to trimming and J lost 0 bases; unmatched junction nucleotides: 23. CDR3 length equals 22 residues. The CDR3 coding sequence is TGTGCTCTTGGGGATCGGGTCCCAAGAGTCTTTACTGGGGGACGGTACACCGATAAACTCATCTTT. Protein product: CALGDRVPRVFTGGRYTDKLIF.

By sample share, this clone is hyperexpanded. The chain is built from TRDV1 and TRDJ1; D unclear. Germline CDR1 TSWWSYY, CDR2 QGS. CDR3 length equals 15 residues. V was shortened by 2 bases and J by 6 bases, with 16 bases between the two germline ends. CDR3 sequence: CALGEGSHILYKLIF. DNA for the CDR3: TGTGCTCTTGGGGAAGGCTCCCATATCCTTTATAAACTCATCTTT.

On this clone: This likely reflects a read error, since a far larger clone is one base away. The chain uses TRDV1 and TRDJ1; possible D gene TRDD3, 5 bases. Germline V gene data show CDR1 as TSWWSYY and CDR2 as QGS. V gave up 5 bases and J gave up 0 bases, with 22 bases separating them. The CDR3 has 18 residues. CDR3 sequence: CALGYLGYKLPNTDKLIF. As DNA, the CDR3 is TGTGCTCTTGGGTACTTGGGGTACAAACTGCCTAACACCGATAAACTCATCTTT.

This clone turned up a few times. This likely traces to a read error, being one base from a far larger clone. This same CDR3 is encoded by further DNA sequences in the sample. The rearrangement links TRDV1 to TRDJ1; 10 bases fit TRDD3. Trimming at V came to 1 base and at J to 10 bases, leaving 30 bases not matched to a gene. Germline CDR1 TSWWSYY, CDR2 QGS. The CDR3 spans 22 residues. CDR3 sequence (DNA): TGTGCTCTTGGGGAACCCTATCGGGCCTTCCTAAGGGGGATACGATCACCGTGGGGACTCATCTTT. Protein product: CALGEPYRAFLRGIRSPWGLIF.

This clone is judged large. The chain carries TRDV1 and TRDJ1; TRDD3 matches at 11 bases. This CDR3 has 23 amino acids. CDR1 TSWWSYY and CDR2 QGS come from the germline V gene. V shed 6 bases and J 0 bases; nucleotides not matched to a gene: 27. CDR3 bases: TGTGCTCTTGGTAAAGGAGCTGTACGTCAGTACTGGGGGATAGTTCTGTACACCGATAAACTCATCTTT. Protein sequence: CALGKGAVRQYWGIVLYTDKLIF.

This chain joins TRDV1 and TRDJ1; 7 bases are a match to TRDD3. Germline V lookup: CDR1 TSWWSYY, CDR2 QGS. CDR3 length equals 17 residues. V lost 0 bases to trimming and J lost 8 bases; unmatched junction nucleotides: 15. CDR3 sequence (DNA): TGTGCTCTTGGGGAACTAGGGTTCCTGCGTAGCTGGGGGAAACTCATCTTT. Translated: CALGELGFLRSWGKLIF.